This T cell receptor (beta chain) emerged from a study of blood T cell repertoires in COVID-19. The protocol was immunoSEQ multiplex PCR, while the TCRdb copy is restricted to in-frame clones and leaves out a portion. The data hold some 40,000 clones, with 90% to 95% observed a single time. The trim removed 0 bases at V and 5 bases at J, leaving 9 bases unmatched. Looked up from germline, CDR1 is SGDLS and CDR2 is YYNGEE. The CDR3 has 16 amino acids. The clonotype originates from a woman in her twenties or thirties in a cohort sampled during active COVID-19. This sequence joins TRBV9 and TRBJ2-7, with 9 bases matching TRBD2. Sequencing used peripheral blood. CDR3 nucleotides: TGTGCCAGCAGCGTAGGCAAGGCTAGCGGGACAAACGAGCAGTACTTC. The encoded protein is CASSVGKASGTNEQYF.